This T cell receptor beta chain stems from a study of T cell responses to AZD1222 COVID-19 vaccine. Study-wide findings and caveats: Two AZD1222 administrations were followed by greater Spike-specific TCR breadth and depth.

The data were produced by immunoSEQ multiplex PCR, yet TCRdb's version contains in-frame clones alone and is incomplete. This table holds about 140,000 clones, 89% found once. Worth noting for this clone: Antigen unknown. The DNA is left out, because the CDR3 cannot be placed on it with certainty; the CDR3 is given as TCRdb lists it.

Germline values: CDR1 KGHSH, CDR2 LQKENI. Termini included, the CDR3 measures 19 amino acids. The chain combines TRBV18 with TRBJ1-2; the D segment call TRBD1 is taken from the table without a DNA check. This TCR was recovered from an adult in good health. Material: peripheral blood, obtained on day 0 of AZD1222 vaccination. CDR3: CASSPSVLGPDRANYGYTF.